This T cell receptor beta chain appears in the sequencing data of a study of early T cells in non-severe SARS-CoV-2 infection. Study overall: It was bulk RNA from unsorted whole blood that was sequenced, and the chains were unpaired.

V lost 5 bases, J lost 3 bases, and 9 bases lay in between. The V gene's germline CDR1 is GTSNPN and CDR2 SVGIG (reference sequence). The CDR3 has 12 residues. TCRdb reprocessed the 5' RACE reads with MiXCR, giving one entry per CDR3 protein. The table has tens of thousands of distinct CDR3 sequences, around 10% seen once; the top ten hold around 7.3%. Sequencing used whole blood, obtained at baseline. The TCR was taken from an adult who was a healthcare worker with PCR-confirmed SARS-CoV-2 infection or an uninfected control (not recorded which). The chain employs TRBV30 and TRBJ2-3, with D perhaps assigned TRBD1 or TRBD2 (6 bases each). The CDR3 region is CAWGGRTDTQYF. Written as DNA, the CDR3 is TGTGCCTGGGGGGGGCGAACAGATACGCAGTATTTT.